The T cell receptor beta chain under discussion was sequenced for a study of blood T cell repertoires in COVID-19. The method was immunoSEQ multiplex PCR; TCRdb's version includes in-frame clones alone and lacks a portion of them. The table lists approximately 230,000 clones, approximately 84% of them singletons. This clone was observed a single time. J lost 5 bases, V lost 5 bases, and 7 bases had no gene match. CDR1 SGHTA and CDR2 FQGNSA come from the germline V gene. The CDR3 sequence is 14 residues long. The rearrangement links TRBV7-2 to TRBJ2-5; TRBD2 agrees at 8 bases. This TCR came from a man aged 35-49 years who had recovered from COVID-19. The sequencing sample was made of PBMCs or T cells enriched from blood (not recorded which). CDR3 coding DNA: TGTGCCAGCAGCAAACCGGGAGGGTGGGAGACCCAGTACTTC. Encoded protein: CASSKPGGWETQYF. Variable domain in full (rest from reference TRBV7-2 and TRBJ2-5): GAGVSQSPSNKVTEKGKDVELRCDPISGHTALYWYRQSLGQGLEFLIYFQGNSAPDKSGLPSDRFSAERTGGSVSTLTIQRTQQEDSAVYLCASSKPGGWETQYFGPGTRLLVL.